This T cell receptor (beta chain) is from a study of post-analysis software for immune sequencing data. Turning to the study itself: Several disease courses (relapsing-remitting, secondary progressive and progressive-relapsing) of multiple sclerosis were included.

Libraries were made from TCR beta cDNA, and they carried unique molecular identifiers. TCRdb ran MiXCR on the PCR reads and lists one entry per CDR3 protein. The sample has about 400,000 distinct CDR3 sequences, around a third seen once; the top ten hold over 10%. As to this clonotype: What it binds is not known.

The CDR3 has 11 amino acids. V was trimmed by 5 bases and J by 11 bases, leaving 12 bases between them. CDR1 is SGHTA and CDR2 is FQGNSA in the germline V gene. Study-wide findings and caveats: F measure grouped same-batch samples tightly together. Controls' normalized Chao1 diversity significantly exceeded that of multiple sclerosis patients. Among roughly five TRBV segments more frequent in patients than controls were TRBV5-6, TRBV5-1 and TRBV20-1.

Material for sequencing was blood. The origin of this receptor is a girl under 18 with multiple sclerosis. This rearrangement joins TRBV7-2 to TRBJ2-5; D is unclear. CDR3 DNA: TGTGCCAGCAGCCCTGAGACTGAGCAGTACTTC. Amino acid sequence: CASSPETEQYF. Combining the CDR3 with reference TRBV7-2 and TRBJ2-5 gives the whole variable domain GAGVSQSPSNKVTEKGKDVELRCDPISGHTALYWYRQSLGQGLEFLIYFQGNSAPDKSGLPSDRFSAERTGGSVSTLTIQRTQQEDSAVYLCASSPETEQYFGPGTRLLVL.